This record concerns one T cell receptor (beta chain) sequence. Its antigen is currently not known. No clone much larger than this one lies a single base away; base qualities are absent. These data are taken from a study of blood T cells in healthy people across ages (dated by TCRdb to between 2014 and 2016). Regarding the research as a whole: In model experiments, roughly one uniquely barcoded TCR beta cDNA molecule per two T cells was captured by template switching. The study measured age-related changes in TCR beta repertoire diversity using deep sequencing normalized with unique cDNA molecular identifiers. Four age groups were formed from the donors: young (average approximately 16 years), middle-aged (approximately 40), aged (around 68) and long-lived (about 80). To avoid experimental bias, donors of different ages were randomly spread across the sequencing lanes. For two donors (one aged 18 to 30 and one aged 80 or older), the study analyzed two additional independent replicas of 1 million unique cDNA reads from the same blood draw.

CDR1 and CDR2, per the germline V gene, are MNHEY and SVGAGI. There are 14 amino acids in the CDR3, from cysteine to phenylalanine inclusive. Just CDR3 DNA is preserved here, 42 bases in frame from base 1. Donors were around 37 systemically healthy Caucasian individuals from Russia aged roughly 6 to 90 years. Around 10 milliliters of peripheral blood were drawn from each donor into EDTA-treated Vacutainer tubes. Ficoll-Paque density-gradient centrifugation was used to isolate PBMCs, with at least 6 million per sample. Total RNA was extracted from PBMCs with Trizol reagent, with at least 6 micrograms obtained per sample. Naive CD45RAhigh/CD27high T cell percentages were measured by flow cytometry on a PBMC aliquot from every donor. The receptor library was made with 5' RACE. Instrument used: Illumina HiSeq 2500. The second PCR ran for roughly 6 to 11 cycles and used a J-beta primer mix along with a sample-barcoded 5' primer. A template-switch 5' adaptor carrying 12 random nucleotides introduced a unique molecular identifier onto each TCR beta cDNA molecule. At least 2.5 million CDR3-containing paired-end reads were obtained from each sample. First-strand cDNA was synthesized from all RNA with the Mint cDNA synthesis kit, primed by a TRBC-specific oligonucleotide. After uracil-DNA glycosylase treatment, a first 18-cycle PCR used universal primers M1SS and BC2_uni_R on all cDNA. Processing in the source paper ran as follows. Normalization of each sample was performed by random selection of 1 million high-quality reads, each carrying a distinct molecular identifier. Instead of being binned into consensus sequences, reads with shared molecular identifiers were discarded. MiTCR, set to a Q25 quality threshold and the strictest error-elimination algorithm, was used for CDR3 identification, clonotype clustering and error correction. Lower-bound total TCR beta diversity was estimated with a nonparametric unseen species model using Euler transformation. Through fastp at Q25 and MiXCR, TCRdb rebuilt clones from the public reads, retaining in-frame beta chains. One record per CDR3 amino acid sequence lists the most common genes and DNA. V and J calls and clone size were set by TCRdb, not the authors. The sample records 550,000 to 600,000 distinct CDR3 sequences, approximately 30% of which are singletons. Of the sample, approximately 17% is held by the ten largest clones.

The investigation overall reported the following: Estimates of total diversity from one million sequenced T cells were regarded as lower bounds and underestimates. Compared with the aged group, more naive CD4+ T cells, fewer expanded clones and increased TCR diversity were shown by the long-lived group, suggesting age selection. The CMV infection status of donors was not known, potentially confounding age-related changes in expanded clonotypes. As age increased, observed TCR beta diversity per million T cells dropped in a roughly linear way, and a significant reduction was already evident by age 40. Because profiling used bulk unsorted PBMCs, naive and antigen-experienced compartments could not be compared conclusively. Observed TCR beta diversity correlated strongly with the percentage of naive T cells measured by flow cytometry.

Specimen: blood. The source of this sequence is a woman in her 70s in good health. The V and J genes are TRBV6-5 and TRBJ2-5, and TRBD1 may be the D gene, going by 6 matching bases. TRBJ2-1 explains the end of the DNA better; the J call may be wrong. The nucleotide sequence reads TGTGCCAGCACCCGACTACAGGGAACCCATGAGCAGTTCTTC. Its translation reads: CASTRLQGTHEQFF.